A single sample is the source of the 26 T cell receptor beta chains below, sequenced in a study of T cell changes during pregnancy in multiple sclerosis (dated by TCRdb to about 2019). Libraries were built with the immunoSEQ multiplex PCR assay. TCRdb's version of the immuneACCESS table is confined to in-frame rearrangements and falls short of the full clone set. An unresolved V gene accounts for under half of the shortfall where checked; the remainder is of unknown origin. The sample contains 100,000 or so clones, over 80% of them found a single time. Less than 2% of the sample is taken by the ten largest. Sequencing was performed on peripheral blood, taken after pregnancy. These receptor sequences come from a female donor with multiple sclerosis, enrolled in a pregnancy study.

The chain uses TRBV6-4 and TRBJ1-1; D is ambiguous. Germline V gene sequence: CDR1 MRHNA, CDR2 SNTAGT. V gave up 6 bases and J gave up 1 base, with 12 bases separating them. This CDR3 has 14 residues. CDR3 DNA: TGTGCCAGCAGGCCAGACCGGGAGAACACTGAAGCTTTCTTT. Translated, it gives CASRPDRENTEAFF.

CDR3 region: CASSATGVGDYEQYF. The CDR3 DNA reads as TGTGCCAGCAGCGCCACAGGGGTGGGTGACTACGAGCAGTACTTC. This rearrangement joins TRBV9 to TRBJ2-7; 7 nucleotides match TRBD1. The J segment lost 3 bases and the V segment lost 3 bases, leaving 9 bases of the junction unmatched. The CDR3 consists of 15 residues. From germline, CDR1 is SGDLS and CDR2 YYNGEE.

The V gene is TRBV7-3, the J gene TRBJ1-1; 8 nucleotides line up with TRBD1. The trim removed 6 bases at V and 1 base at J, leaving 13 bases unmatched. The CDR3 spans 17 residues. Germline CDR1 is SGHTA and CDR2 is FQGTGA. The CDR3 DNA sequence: TGTGCCAGCAGTTCGACAGGGGTGGTATTAGGGAACACTGAAGCTTTCTTT. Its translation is CASSSTGVVLGNTEAFF.

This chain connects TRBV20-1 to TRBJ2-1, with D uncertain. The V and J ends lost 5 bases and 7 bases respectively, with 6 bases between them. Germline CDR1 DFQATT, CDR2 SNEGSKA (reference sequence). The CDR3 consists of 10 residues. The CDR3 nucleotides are TGCAGTGCTCTAGTTAATGAGCAGTTCTTC. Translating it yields CSALVNEQFF.

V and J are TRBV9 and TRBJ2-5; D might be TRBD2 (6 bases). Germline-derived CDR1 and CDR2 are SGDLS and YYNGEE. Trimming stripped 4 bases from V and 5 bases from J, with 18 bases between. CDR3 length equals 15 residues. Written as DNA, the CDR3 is TGTGCCAGCAGCCTGGGGCCTAGGAGGGAGGAGACCCAGTACTTC. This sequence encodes CASSLGPRREETQYF.

Here the CDR3 DNA reads TGTGCCAGTAGTCCCCGGACAGGGGGCTATAGCAATCAGCCCCAGCATTTT. This translates into CASSPRTGGYSNQPQHF. The rearrangement links TRBV19 to TRBJ1-5, with TRBD1 matching over 11 bases. Germline lookup yields CDR1 LNHDA and CDR2 SQIVND (reference sequence). The CDR3 length is 17 residues. The junction had 6 bases not matched to a gene; V was cut back by 5 bases and J by 0 bases.

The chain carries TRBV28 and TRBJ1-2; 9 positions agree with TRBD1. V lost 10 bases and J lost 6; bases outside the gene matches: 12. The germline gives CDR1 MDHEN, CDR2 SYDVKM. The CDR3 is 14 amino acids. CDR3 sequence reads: CAIATGTGRNGYTF. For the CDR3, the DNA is TGTGCCATTGCAACCGGGACAGGGCGGAATGGCTACACCTTC.

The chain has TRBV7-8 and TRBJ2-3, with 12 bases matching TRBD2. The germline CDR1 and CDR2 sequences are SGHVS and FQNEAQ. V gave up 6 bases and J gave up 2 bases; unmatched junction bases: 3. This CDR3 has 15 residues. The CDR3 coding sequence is TGTGCCAGCAGTGGACTAGCGGGAACCACAGATACGCAGTATTTT. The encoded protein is CASSGLAGTTDTQYF.

The CDR3 region has the DNA TGTGCCAGCAGCTTAGCTAGGCAGGGGTCCAACGAGCAGTACTTC. It yields the protein CASSLARQGSNEQYF. The chain has TRBV11-3 and TRBJ2-7, with D perhaps matching TRBD1 (6 bases). The CDR3 is made up of 15 amino acids. CDR1 and CDR2 from the germline V gene are SGHNT and YENEEA. Trimming left V 1 base short and J 5 bases short, with 15 bases between.

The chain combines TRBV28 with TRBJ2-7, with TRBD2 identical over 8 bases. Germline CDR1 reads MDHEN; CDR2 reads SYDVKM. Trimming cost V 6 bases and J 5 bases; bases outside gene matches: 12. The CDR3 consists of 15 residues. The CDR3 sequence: CASSPQGSGTHEQYF. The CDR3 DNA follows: TGTGCCAGCAGCCCTCAGGGTAGCGGGACCCACGAGCAGTACTTC. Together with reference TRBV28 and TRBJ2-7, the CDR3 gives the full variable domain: DVKVTQSSRYLVKRTGEKVFLECVQDMDHENMFWYRQDPGLGLRLIYFSYDVKMKEKGDIPEGYSVSREKKERFSLILESASTNQTSMYLCASSPQGSGTHEQYFGPGTRLTVT.

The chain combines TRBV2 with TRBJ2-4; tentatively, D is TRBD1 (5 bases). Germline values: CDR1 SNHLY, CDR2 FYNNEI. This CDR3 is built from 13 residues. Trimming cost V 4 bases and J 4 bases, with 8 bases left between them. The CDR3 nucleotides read TGTGCCAGCAGTGTGGGGCAGAAAAACATTCAGTACTTC. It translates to CASSVGQKNIQYF.

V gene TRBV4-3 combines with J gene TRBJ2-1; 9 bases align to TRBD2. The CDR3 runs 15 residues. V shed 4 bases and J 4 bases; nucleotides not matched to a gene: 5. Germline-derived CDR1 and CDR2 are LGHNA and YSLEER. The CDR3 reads CASSRLSGGYNEQFF. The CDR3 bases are TGCGCCAGCAGCCGTCTAAGCGGGGGGTACAATGAGCAGTTCTTC.

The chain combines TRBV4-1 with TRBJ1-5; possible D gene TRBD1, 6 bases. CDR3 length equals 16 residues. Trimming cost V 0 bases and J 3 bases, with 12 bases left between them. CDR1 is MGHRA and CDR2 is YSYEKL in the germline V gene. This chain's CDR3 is CASSQEGRGYNQPQHF. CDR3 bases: TGCGCCAGCAGCCAAGAAGGGAGGGGGTACAATCAGCCCCAGCATTTT.

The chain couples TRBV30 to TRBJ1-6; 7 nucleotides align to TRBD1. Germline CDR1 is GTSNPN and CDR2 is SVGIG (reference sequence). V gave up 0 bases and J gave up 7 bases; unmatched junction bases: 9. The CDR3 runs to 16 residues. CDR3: CAWSVQLGQANSPLHF. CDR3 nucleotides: TGTGCCTGGAGTGTACAATTAGGACAGGCAAATTCACCCCTCCACTTT.

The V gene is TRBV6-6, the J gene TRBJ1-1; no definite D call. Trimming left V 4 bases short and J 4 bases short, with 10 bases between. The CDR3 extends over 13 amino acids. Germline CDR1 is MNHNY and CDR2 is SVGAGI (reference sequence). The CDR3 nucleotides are TGTGCCAGCAGTTCAAGGGAGGCCACTGAAGCTTTCTTT. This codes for CASSSREATEAFF.

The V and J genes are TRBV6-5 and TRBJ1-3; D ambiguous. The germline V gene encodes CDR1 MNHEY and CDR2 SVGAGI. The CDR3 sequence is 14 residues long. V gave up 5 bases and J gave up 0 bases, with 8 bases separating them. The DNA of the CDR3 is TGTGCCAGCAGTGGTCCAGGCTCTGGAAACACCATATATTTT. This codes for CASSGPGSGNTIYF.

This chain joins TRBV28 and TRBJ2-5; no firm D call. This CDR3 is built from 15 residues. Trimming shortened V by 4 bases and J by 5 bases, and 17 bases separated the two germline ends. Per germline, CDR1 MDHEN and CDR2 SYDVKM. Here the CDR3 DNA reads TGTGCCAGCAGTTCCGTCCCAAGAAATGAGGAGACCCAGTACTTC. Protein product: CASSSVPRNEETQYF.

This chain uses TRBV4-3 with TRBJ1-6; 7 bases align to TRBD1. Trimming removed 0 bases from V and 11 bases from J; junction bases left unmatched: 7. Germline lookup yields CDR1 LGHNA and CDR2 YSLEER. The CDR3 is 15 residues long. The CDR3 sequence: CASSQDGTELTPLHF. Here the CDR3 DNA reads TGCGCCAGCAGCCAAGATGGGACAGAGTTGACACCCCTCCACTTT.

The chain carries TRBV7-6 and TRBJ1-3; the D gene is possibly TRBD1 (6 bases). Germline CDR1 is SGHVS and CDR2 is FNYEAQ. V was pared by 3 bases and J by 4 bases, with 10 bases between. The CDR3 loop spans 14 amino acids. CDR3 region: CASSFRQAGNTIYF. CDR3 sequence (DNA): TGTGCCAGCAGCTTCAGACAGGCAGGAAACACCATATATTTT.

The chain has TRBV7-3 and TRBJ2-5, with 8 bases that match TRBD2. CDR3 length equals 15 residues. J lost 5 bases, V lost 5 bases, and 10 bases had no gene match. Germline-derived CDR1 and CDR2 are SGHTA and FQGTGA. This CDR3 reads CASSPGVAGRETQYF. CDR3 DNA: TGTGCCAGCAGCCCCGGGGTAGCGGGACGGGAGACCCAGTACTTC. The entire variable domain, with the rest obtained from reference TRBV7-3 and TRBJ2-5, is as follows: GAGVSQTPSNKVTEKGKYVELRCDPISGHTALYWYRQSLGQGPEFLIYFQGTGAADDSGLPNDRFFAVRPEGSVSTLKIQRTERGDSAVYLCASSPGVAGRETQYFGPGTRLLVL.

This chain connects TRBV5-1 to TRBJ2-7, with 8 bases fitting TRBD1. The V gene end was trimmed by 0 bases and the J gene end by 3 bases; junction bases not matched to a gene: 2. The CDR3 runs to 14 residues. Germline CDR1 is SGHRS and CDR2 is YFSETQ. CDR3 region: CASSLAGTGYEQYF. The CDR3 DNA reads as TGCGCCAGCAGCTTGGCTGGGACAGGCTACGAGCAGTACTTC.

The CDR3 sequence: CAISEMGEVYGYTF. The CDR3 coding sequence is TGTGCCATCAGTGAGATGGGGGAGGTCTATGGCTACACCTTC. V and J are TRBV10-3 and TRBJ1-2, with D possibly being TRBD1 (5 bases). Germline V gene data show CDR1 as ENHRY and CDR2 as SYGVKD. Trimming cost V 2 bases and J 4 bases, with 11 bases left between them. This CDR3 contains 14 residues.

The CDR3 nucleotides read TGTGCCAGCAGTGAAGCGGGACAGATACCTGGAAACACCATATATTTT. Residues: CASSEAGQIPGNTIYF. The chain is built from TRBV6-1 and TRBJ1-3; 7 nucleotides align to TRBD1. Per the germline V gene, CDR1 is MNHNS and CDR2 is SASEGT. CDR3 length equals 16 residues. Trimming took 0 bases from V and 2 from J; bases not matched to a gene: 4.

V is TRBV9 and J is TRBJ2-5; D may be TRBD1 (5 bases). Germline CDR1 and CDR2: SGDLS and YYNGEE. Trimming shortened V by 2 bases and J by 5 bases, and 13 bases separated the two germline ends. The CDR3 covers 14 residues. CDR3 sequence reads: CASSVQGLGETQYF. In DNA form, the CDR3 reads TGTGCCAGCAGCGTTCAGGGTTTGGGGGAGACCCAGTACTTC.

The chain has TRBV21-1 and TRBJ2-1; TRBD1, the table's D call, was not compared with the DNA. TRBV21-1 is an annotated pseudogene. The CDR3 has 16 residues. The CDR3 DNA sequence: TGTGCCAGCAGCGCCAAGGGACAGGACTCCTACAATGAGCAGTTCTTC. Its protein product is CASSAKGQDSYNEQFF.

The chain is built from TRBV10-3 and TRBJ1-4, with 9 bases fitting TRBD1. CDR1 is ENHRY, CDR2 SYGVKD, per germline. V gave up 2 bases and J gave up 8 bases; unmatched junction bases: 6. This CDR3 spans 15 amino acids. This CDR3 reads CAISEGDRDGEKLFF. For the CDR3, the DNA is TGTGCCATCAGTGAGGGGGACAGGGATGGCGAAAAACTGTTTTTT.